The clone carrying this T cell receptor (beta chain) was counted only a few times. The antigen is unknown. This CDR3 contains 13 residues. V was clipped by 9 bases and J by 10 bases, with 18 bases between them. The germline V gene has CDR1 MGHRA and CDR2 YSYEKL. This sample is part of a study of T cells in Graves' hyperthyroidism and ophthalmopathy. Study results and caveats: Through a model of 13 V-J features, ophthalmopathy was separated from stable hyperthyroidism.

Researchers took RNA transcripts and amplified the TCR beta CDR3 regions from them. A set of HTBI primers served as the primers for a first-round RT-PCR of the TCR CDR3. TCRdb called the multiplex PCR reads again in MiXCR, with one record for every CDR3 protein. The sample includes 450,000 to 700,000 distinct CDR3 sequences, around 45% of them seen just once. The rearrangement uses TRBV4-1 and TRBJ1-4, with D uncertain. The specimen sequenced was peripheral blood or thyroid tissue (not recorded which). The source of this sequence is an adult woman with Graves' disease, either hyperthyroidism or ophthalmopathy (not recorded which). The CDR3 sequence: CASAGFSRGKLFF. In DNA form, the CDR3 reads TGCGCCAGTGCCGGGTTCTCTCGGGGAAAACTGTTTTTT.